This T cell receptor (beta chain) was identified in a study of blood T cell repertoires in COVID-19. Study in general: Acute and convalescent COVID-19 samples came from the United States, Italy and Spain. PBMCs, B-cell-depleted T cells, or T cells provided the cDNA or gDNA that made up the material.

V shed 6 bases and J shed 5 bases, with 13 bases lying between them. This CDR3 contains 13 residues. In germline, CDR1 is MNHEY, CDR2 SMNVEV (reference sequence). As processed by the authors: It was from reference gene primer amplification that nucleated cell counts were estimated. TCRdb's table, derived via immunoSEQ multiplex PCR, lists solely in-frame clones and lacks some. V and J calls and clone size are as listed in that table; D and trimming were resolved from the DNA. Of tens of thousands of clones in the sample, 85% to 90% were seen once. Sequencing was carried out using peripheral blood. The sequence was obtained from a man aged 45-65 years with acute or convalescent COVID-19. This chain joins TRBV27 and TRBJ2-5; D remains unclear. CDR3 protein: CASRPPGRETQYF. CDR3 DNA: TGTGCCAGCAGACCGCCCGGTCGGGAGACCCAGTACTTC.